Below, 17 T cell receptor beta chains from the same sample are listed, as sequenced in a study of blood T cells in healthy people across ages. Through a sample-barcoded 5' primer and a J-beta primer mix, a second PCR was run for roughly 6 to 11 cycles. Via MiXCR, TCRdb re-called the 5' RACE reads, giving one row per CDR3 protein. The sample holds 800,000 to 950,000 distinct CDR3 sequences; under 50% are singletons and the top ten take 13%. Sequenced material: blood. The receptors were gathered from a man younger than 40 in good health.

This clonotype was seen ten or more times. CDR3 protein: CASSQAPQYQPQHF. CDR3 bases: TGCGCCAGCAGCCAAGCACCCCAGTATCAGCCCCAGCATTTT. V is TRBV4-1 and J is TRBJ1-5, with D unresolved. Germline V CDR1 and CDR2: MGHRA, YSYEKL. This CDR3 is 14 amino acids long. Trimming removed 1 base from V and 5 bases from J, with 9 bases in between.

This clonotype has just a few counts. The V gene is TRBV10-3, the J gene TRBJ2-3; TRBD1 aligns across 8 bases. The CDR3 extends over 14 amino acids. V lost 5 bases to trimming and J lost 4 bases; unmatched junction nucleotides: 5. Germline V gene sequence: CDR1 ENHRY, CDR2 SYGVKD. The CDR3 region has the DNA TGTGCCATCAGTCATGGACAGGGTGCAGATACGCAGTATTTT. It encodes CAISHGQGADTQYF.

CDR3 sequence: CASRRGQGDSPLHF. CDR3 nucleotides: TGTGCCAGCAGGAGGGGACAGGGGGATTCACCCCTCCACTTT. The V gene is TRBV6-2 or TRBV6-3, the J gene TRBJ1-6; 11 bases line up with TRBD1. Germline lookup yields CDR1 MNHEY and CDR2 SVGEGT. CDR3 length equals 14 residues. J gave up 8 bases and V 6 bases, and 3 bases lay outside the gene matches.

The sample holds a few counts of this clonotype. The rearrangement joins TRBV4-2 to TRBJ1-1; unclear D gene. V lost 3 bases, J lost 1 base, and 12 bases lay in between. The CDR3 has 15 residues. Germline V gene data show CDR1 as LGHNA and CDR2 as YNFKEQ. The DNA for the CDR3 is TGTGCCAGCAGCCAGCAACACCGGGAGAACACTGAAGCTTTCTTT. The encoded protein is CASSQQHRENTEAFF.

The V call is TRBV29-1, the J call TRBJ1-2, with a weak D call TRBD1 (6 bases). Germline CDR1 SQVTM, CDR2 ANQGSEA. The V gene lost 0 bases and the J gene lost 6 bases, with 20 bases spanning the gap. The CDR3 sequence is 16 residues long. The CDR3: CSVEDLLGNREDGYTF. As DNA, the CDR3 is TGCAGCGTTGAAGATCTTCTCGGGAACAGGGAGGATGGCTACACCTTC.

The table lists this clonotype with a count of one. In DNA, the CDR3 is TGTGCCAGCGTGGTAGCCGGGGTGGGTGTTATTACCGGGGAGCTGTTTTTT. Translated: CASVVAGVGVITGELFF. The V call is TRBV12-3 or TRBV12-4, the J call TRBJ2-2, with D perhaps TRBD2 (5 bases). The CDR3 runs to 17 residues. V was shortened by 8 bases and J by 5 bases, with 24 bases between the two germline ends.

V is TRBV5-5 and J is TRBJ2-4; 8 bases are a match to TRBD1. The J call may be mistaken, given a closer DNA end match to TRBJ2-7. The length of the CDR3 is 12 residues. Germline CDR1 SGHKS, CDR2 YYEKEE (reference sequence). CDR3 in DNA: TGTGCCAGCAGCCAGGGGGCTAACGAGCAGTACTTC. Its protein product is CASSQGANEQYF.

Turning to this clonotype: A much larger clone differs by one base, so this may be a read error. V usage is TRBV28 and J usage is TRBJ1-5, with 7 nucleotides matching TRBD1. Germline CDR1 is MDHEN and CDR2 is SYDVKM. The V and J ends lost 2 bases and 0 bases, in that order; junction bases with no gene match: 7. The CDR3 is 17 residues long. CDR3 loop: CASSLPGQRYSNQPQHF. In DNA form, the CDR3 reads TGTGCCAGCAGTTTACCGGGACAGCGCTATAGCAATCAGCCCCAGCATTTT.

The chain links TRBV4-3 to TRBJ1-2; D not resolved. CDR3 length: 17 residues. Trimming removed 3 bases at V and 2 bases at J, with 19 bases between. CDR1 LGHNA and CDR2 YSLEER come from the germline V gene. Written as DNA, the CDR3 is TGCGCCAGCAGCCAGGTGGAGGAGCTTGAGTTAAACTATGGCTACACCTTC. It codes for CASSQVEELELNYGYTF.

In regard to this clonotype: Possible read error: a much larger clone is one base away. The chain employs TRBV27 and TRBJ2-5; TRBD1 agrees at 7 bases. The end of the DNA aligns better with TRBJ2-7, so the J call may be wrong. Germline V gene sequence: CDR1 MNHEY, CDR2 SMNVEV (reference sequence). The CDR3 is 13 amino acids. CDR3 nucleotide sequence: TGTGCCAGCAGAACACAGGGGACCGACGAGCAGTACTTC. Its protein is CASRTQGTDEQYF.

This clonotype has a handful of counts. This sequence joins TRBV12-3 or TRBV12-4 and TRBJ2-5; D possibly corresponds to TRBD2 (5 bases). The CDR3 totals 15 residues. With 0 bases removed from V and 2 bases from J, the gap between germline ends came to 10 bases. The CDR3 spells CASSLARAEQETQYF. CDR3 nucleotide sequence: TGTGCCAGCAGTTTAGCGCGGGCCGAGCAAGAGACCCAGTACTTC.

This clonotype was counted a few times. The gene calls are TRBV24-1 and TRBJ2-1; 12 bases match TRBD2. Germline V CDR1 and CDR2: KGHDR, SFDVKD. CDR3 size: 15 residues. Trimming cost V 11 bases and J 11 bases; bases outside gene matches: 15. In DNA form, the CDR3 reads TGTGCCATCAACCCGGAGGGGACTAGCGGGTACAAGCAGTTCTTC. Translated: CAINPEGTSGYKQFF.

This clonotype was seen more than once but under ten times. The J gene is TRBJ1-2, the V gene TRBV7-6; maybe TRBD1 (6 bases). V lost 1 base, J lost 6 bases, and 15 bases lay in between. Germline V gene data show CDR1 as SGHVS and CDR2 as FNYEAQ. The CDR3 consists of 15 residues. The CDR3 reads CASSLGAGDVDGYTF. The CDR3 DNA is TGTGCCAGCAGCTTAGGGGCAGGGGACGTTGATGGCTACACCTTC.

The V and J genes are TRBV5-1 and TRBJ2-5, with D unresolved. V lost 4 bases and J 7 bases, leaving 20 bases between the germline ends. The V gene's germline CDR1 is SGHRS and CDR2 YFSETQ. The CDR3 is 15 amino acids. As DNA, the CDR3 is TGCGCCAGCAGCGCCCGATCTGGAGCGTCAGGGACCCAGTACTTC. Its translation is CASSARSGASGTQYF.

V is TRBV27 and J is TRBJ1-6; D possibly corresponds to TRBD1 (5 bases). Germline CDR1 and CDR2: MNHEY and SMNVEV (reference sequence). V was trimmed by 6 bases and J by 6 bases, leaving 18 bases between them. This CDR3 has 16 residues. CDR3 DNA: TGTGCCAGCAGCCTCACGGGACGGCTGAGTAATTCACCCCTCCACTTT. Translated, it gives CASSLTGRLSNSPLHF.

This clonotype was counted only a few times. The gene calls are TRBV28 and TRBJ2-7; 7 nucleotides line up with TRBD1. Germline CDR1 reads MDHEN; CDR2 reads SYDVKM. With V trimmed by 5 bases and J by 6 bases, 13 bases remained unmatched. This CDR3 region has 15 residues. This CDR3 is CASSPVDRDSSEQYF. The DNA for the CDR3 is TGTGCCAGCAGTCCCGTAGACAGGGATTCCAGCGAGCAGTACTTC. Full variable domain (missing parts from reference TRBV28 and TRBJ2-7): DVKVTQSSRYLVKRTGEKVFLECVQDMDHENMFWYRQDPGLGLRLIYFSYDVKMKEKGDIPEGYSVSREKKERFSLILESASTNQTSMYLCASSPVDRDSSEQYFGPGTRLTVT.

This rearrangement joins TRBV2 to TRBJ2-5; the D gene is possibly TRBD2 (6 bases). Per the germline V gene, CDR1 is SNHLY and CDR2 is FYNNEI. The CDR3 sequence is 14 residues long. Trimming took off 7 bases at V and 2 bases at J, with 14 bases between the two ends. The CDR3 DNA sequence: TGTGCCAGCAAGCGAGGAGGGGATCAAGAGACCCAGTACTTC. Translating gives CASKRGGDQETQYF.